The clone carrying this TCR beta chain was recorded at least ten times. Its antigen is still unknown. The data belong to a study of early T cells in non-severe SARS-CoV-2 infection. A single record per CDR3 protein comes from TCRdb applying MiXCR to the 5' RACE reads. Here the sample spans more than 90,000 distinct CDR3 sequences, approximately 10% being singletons. The CDR3 is 13 amino acids. CDR1 LNHDA and CDR2 SQIVND come from the germline V gene (reference sequence). The junction had 5 bases not matched to a gene; V was cut back by 5 bases and J by 9 bases. The study's findings and limits: VDJdb matching favored anti-spike CD8 responses, missing private and CD4 specificities.

What was sequenced was whole blood. The chain is built from TRBV19 and TRBJ2-1, with 9 positions matching TRBD2. The TCR sequence derives from an adult who was a healthcare worker with PCR-confirmed SARS-CoV-2 infection or an uninfected control (not recorded which). CDR3: CASSVQREAEQFF. The CDR3 bases are TGTGCCAGTAGTGTCCAGCGGGAGGCTGAGCAGTTCTTC. Looking up the rest from reference TRBV19 and TRBJ2-1 gives the full variable domain: DGGITQSPKYLFRKEGQNVTLSCEQNLNHDAMYWYRQDPGQGLRLIYYSQIVNDFQKGDIAEGYSVSREKKESFPLTVTSAQKNPTAFYLCASSVQREAEQFFGPGTRLTVL.